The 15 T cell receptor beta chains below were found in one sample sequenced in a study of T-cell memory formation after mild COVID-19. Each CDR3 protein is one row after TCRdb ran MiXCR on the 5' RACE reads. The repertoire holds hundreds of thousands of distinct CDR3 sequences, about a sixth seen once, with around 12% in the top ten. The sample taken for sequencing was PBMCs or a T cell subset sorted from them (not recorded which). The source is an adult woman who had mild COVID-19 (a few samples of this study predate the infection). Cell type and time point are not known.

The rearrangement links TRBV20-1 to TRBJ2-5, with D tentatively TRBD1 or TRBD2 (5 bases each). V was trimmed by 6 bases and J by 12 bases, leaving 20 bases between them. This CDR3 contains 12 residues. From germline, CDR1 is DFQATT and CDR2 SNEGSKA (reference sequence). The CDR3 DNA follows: TGCAGTGCGAGGGACGGTAACAAGGCCAAGTACTTC. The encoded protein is CSARDGNKAKYF.

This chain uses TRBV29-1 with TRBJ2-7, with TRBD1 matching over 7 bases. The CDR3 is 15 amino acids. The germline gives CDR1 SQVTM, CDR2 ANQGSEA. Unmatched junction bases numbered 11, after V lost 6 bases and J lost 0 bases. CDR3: CSVRTGTADSYEQYF. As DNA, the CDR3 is TGCAGCGTCAGAACCGGGACAGCAGACTCCTACGAGCAGTACTTC.

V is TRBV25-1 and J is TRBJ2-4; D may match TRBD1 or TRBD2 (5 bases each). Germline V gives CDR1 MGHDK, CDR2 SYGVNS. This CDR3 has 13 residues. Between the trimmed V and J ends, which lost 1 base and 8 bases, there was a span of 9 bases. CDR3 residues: CASSESGRYIQYF. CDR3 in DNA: TGTGCCAGCAGTGAATCGGGGCGTTACATTCAGTACTTC.

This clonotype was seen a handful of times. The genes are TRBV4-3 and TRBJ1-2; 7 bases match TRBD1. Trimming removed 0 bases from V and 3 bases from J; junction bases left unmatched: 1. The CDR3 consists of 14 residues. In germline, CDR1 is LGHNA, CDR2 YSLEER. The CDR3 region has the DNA TGCGCCAGCAGCCAAGATGACAGGGACTATGGCTACACCTTC. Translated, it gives CASSQDDRDYGYTF.

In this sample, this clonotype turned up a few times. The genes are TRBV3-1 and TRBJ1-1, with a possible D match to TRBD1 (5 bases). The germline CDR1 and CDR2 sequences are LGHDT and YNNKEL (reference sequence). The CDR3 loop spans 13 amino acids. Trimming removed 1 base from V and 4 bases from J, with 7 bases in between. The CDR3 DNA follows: TGTGCCAGCAGCCAAGGCAGGGCCACTGAAGCTTTCTTT. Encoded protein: CASSQGRATEAFF.

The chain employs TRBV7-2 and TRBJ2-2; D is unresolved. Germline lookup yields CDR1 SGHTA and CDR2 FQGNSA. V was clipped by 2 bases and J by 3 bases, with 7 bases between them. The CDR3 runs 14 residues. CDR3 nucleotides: TGTGCCAGCAGCTTAAATCGGGACACCGGGGAGCTGTTTTTT. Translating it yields CASSLNRDTGELFF.

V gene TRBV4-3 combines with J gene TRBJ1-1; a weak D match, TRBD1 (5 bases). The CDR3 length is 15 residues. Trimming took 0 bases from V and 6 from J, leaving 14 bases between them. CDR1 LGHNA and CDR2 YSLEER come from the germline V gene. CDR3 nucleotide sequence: TGCGCCAGCAGCCAAGATACCATTCGGGGGTCTGAAGCTTTCTTT. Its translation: CASSQDTIRGSEAFF.

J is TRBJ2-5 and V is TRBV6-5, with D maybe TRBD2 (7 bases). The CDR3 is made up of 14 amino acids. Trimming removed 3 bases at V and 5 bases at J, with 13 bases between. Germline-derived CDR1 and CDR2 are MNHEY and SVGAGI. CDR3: CASSYGGAEETQYF. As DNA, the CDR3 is TGTGCCAGCAGTTATGGGGGGGCCGAGGAGACCCAGTACTTC.

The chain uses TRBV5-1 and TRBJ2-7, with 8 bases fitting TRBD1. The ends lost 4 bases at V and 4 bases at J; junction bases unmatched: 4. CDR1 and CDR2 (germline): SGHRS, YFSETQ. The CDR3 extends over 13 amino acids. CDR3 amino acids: CASSHDRGYEQYF. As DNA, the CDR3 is TGCGCCAGCAGCCACGACAGGGGATACGAGCAGTACTTC. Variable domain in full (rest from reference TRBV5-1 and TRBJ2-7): KAGVTQTPRYLIKTRGQQVTLSCSPISGHRSVSWYQQTPGQGLQFLFEYFSETQRNKGNFPGRFSGRQFSNSRSEMNVSTLELGDSALYLCASSHDRGYEQYFGPGTRLTVT.

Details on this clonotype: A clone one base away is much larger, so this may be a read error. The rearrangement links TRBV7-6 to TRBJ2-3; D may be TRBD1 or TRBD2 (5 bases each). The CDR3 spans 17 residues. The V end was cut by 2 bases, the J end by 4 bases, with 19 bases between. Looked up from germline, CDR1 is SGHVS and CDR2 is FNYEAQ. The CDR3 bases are TGTGCCAGCAGCTTAAGGATGACCGGGGCAAGTTCAGATACGCAGTATTTT. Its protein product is CASSLRMTGASSDTQYF.

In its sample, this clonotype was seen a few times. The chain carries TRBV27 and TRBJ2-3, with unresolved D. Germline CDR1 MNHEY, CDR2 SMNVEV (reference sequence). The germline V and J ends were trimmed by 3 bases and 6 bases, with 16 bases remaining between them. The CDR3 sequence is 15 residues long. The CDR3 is CASSFSSFTTDTQYF. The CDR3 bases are TGTGCCAGCAGTTTCAGTTCGTTCACGACGGATACGCAGTATTTT.

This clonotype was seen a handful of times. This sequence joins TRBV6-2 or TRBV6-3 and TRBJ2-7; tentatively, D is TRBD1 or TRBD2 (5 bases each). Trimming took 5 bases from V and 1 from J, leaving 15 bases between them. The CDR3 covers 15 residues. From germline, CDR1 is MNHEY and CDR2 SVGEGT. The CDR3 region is CASSALGVGSYEQYF. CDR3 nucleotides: TGTGCCAGCAGTGCCCTGGGGGTAGGTTCCTACGAGCAGTACTTC.

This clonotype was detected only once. The CDR3 loop is CSAGTGAGGYTF. For the CDR3, the DNA is TGCAGTGCTGGGACAGGGGCAGGTGGCTACACCTTC. This chain connects TRBV20-1 to TRBJ1-2, with 10 positions matching TRBD1. V gave up 5 bases and J gave up 7 bases; unmatched junction bases: 4. Germline lookup yields CDR1 DFQATT and CDR2 SNEGSKA (reference sequence). The length of the CDR3 is 12 residues.

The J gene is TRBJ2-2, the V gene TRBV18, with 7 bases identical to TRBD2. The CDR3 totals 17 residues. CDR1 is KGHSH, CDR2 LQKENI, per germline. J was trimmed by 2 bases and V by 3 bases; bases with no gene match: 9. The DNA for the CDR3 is TGTGCCAGCTCACCCGCGATCGCTAGCGGAAACACCGGGGAGCTGTTTTTT. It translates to CASSPAIASGNTGELFF.

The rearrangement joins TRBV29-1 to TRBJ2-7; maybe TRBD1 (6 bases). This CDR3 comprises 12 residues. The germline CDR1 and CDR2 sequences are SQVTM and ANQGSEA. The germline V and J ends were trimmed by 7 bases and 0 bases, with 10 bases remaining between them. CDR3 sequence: CSGRDNSYEQYF. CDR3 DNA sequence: TGCAGCGGCCGGGACAACTCCTACGAGCAGTACTTC.